The source of this T cell receptor beta chain is a study of cytomegalovirus exposure and HLA in healthy donors. Concerning this clone itself: The target antigen is unknown.

Germline V CDR1 and CDR2: ENHRY, SYGVKD. The CDR3 is 20 residues long. V was clipped by 3 bases and J by 0 bases, with 23 bases between them. PCR involved 60 Vbeta and 13 Jbeta primers. Sequenced by immunoSEQ multiplex PCR; TCRdb stores in-frame clones only, minus some. The sample comprises around 130,000 clones, 65% to 85% of which are singletons, and roughly 3% rests with the top ten. General observations from the study: Specificity for CMV antigens was confirmed in vitro for a few of the CMV-associated chains.

This clonotype was sampled from a woman aged 40 to 50 in good health and CMV-seropositive. Sequencing used PBMCs. The J gene is TRBJ2-2, the V gene TRBV10-3, with D possibly matching TRBD1 (6 bases). The CDR3 here is CAISDIDGDRRAANTGELFF. The DNA for the CDR3 is TGTGCCATCAGTGATATAGATGGAGACAGGAGAGCTGCGAACACCGGGGAGCTGTTTTTT.